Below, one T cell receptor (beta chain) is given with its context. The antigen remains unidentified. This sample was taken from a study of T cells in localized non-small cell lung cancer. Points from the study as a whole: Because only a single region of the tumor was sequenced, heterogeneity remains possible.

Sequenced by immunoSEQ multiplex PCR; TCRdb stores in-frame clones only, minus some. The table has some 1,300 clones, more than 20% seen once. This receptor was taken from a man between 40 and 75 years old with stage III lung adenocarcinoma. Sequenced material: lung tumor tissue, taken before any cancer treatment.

The CDR3 region has the DNA TGTGCCAGCTCACCACTTACAGGGGGAGAAAACACTGAAGCTTTCTTT. Its translation: CASSPLTGGENTEAFF. The chain employs TRBV18 and TRBJ1-1, with 8 bases lining up with TRBD1. The germline V gene has CDR1 KGHSH and CDR2 LQKENI. V dropped 1 base and J dropped 2; count of bases not matched to a gene: 6. The CDR3 length is 16 residues.